One sample yielded the 8 T cell receptor beta chains listed below, sequenced in a study of CD4+ T cells in melanoma. The method was immunoSEQ multiplex PCR; TCRdb's version includes in-frame clones alone and lacks a portion of them. The data hold roughly 4,800 clones, with under 75% observed a single time. The specimen was cells from a culture (not recorded whether cultured in vitro). The receptors derive from a human donor with melanoma.

The rearrangement links TRBV29-1 to TRBJ2-2, with TRBD2 as a possible D gene (7 bases). V was shortened by 1 base and J by 5 bases, with 14 bases between the two germline ends. The CDR3 spans 15 residues. Germline V gene sequence: CDR1 SQVTM, CDR2 ANQGSEA. Here the CDR3 DNA reads TGCAGCGTTGAAGTTCGGGGGGCGGGGACCGGGGAGCTGTTTTTT. The encoded protein is CSVEVRGAGTGELFF.

The chain uses TRBV2 and TRBJ1-5; TRBD1 might be the D (6 bases). The V and J ends lost 4 bases and 3 bases respectively, with 10 bases between them. The V gene's germline CDR1 is SNHLY and CDR2 FYNNEI. CDR3 length: 14 residues. DNA for the CDR3: TGTGCCAGCAGTGCGACAGGACCCAATCAGCCCCAGCATTTT. This encodes CASSATGPNQPQHF.

The gene calls are TRBV2 and TRBJ1-1; D not resolved. Germline values: CDR1 SNHLY, CDR2 FYNNEI. The CDR3 has 13 amino acids. V lost 7 bases to trimming and J lost 3 bases, with 12 bases between them. In DNA form, the CDR3 reads TGTGCCAGCACGCGAGGGAGCTACACTGAAGCTTTCTTT. Protein product: CASTRGSYTEAFF.

J is TRBJ1-5 and V is TRBV6-5; 10 bases are a match to TRBD1. Germline values: CDR1 MNHEY, CDR2 SVGAGI. This CDR3 spans 15 amino acids. V shed 7 bases, J shed 7 bases, and the junction held 10 bases outside the gene matches. The CDR3 region is CASTRGTGVGQPQHF. CDR3 coding DNA: TGTGCCAGCACCCGGGGGACAGGGGTTGGACAGCCCCAGCATTTT.

The chain combines TRBV28 with TRBJ1-5, with D tentatively TRBD1 (6 bases). This CDR3 spans 14 amino acids. CDR1 and CDR2 (germline): MDHEN, SYDVKM. The V gene lost 3 bases and the J gene lost 11 bases, with 17 bases spanning the gap. As DNA, the CDR3 is TGTGCCAGCAGTTTTAGGACAGCGGGGGGAGCCCAGCATTTT. Amino acid sequence: CASSFRTAGGAQHF.

The rearrangement links TRBV6-6 to TRBJ1-3; D not certain. Trimming stripped 2 bases from V and 0 bases from J, with 8 bases between. CDR3 length: 15 residues. Germline V gene sequence: CDR1 MNHNY, CDR2 SVGAGI (reference sequence). The CDR3 is CASSYMGDSGNTIYF. CDR3 in DNA: TGTGCCAGCAGTTACATGGGAGACTCTGGAAACACCATATATTTT.

The rearrangement uses TRBV7-8 and TRBJ1-5; 8 bases line up with TRBD1. Germline V gene data show CDR1 as SGHVS and CDR2 as FQNEAQ. The J segment lost 2 bases and the V segment lost 5 bases, leaving 5 bases of the junction unmatched. There are 15 residues in the CDR3. Here the CDR3 reads CASSEGRGRNQPQHF. For the CDR3, the DNA is TGTGCCAGCAGCGAAGGCAGGGGGCGCAATCAGCCCCAGCATTTT. The full variable domain, in which reference TRBV7-8 and TRBJ1-5 provide the parts outside the CDR3, is GAGVSQSPRYKVAKRGQDVALRCDPISGHVSLFWYQQALGQGPEFLTYFQNEAQLDKSGLPSDRFFAERPEGSVSTLKIQRTQQEDSAVYLCASSEGRGRNQPQHFGDGTRLSIL.

The V and J genes are TRBV13 and TRBJ2-7; 13 bases map to TRBD2. CDR3 length: 15 amino acids. Unmatched junction bases numbered 3, after V lost 4 bases and J lost 3 bases. The germline gives CDR1 PRHDT, CDR2 FYEKMQ (reference sequence). The CDR3 DNA sequence: TGTGCCAGCAGCTCGACTAGCGGGGGGCGCTACGAGCAGTACTTC. Encoded protein: CASSSTSGGRYEQYF. The whole variable domain, remainder taken from reference TRBV13 and TRBJ2-7, is AAGVIQSPRHLIKEKRETATLKCYPIPRHDTVYWYQQGPGQDPQFLISFYEKMQSDKGSIPDRFSAQQFSDYHSELNMSSLELGDSALYFCASSSTSGGRYEQYFGPGTRLTVT.